This T cell receptor beta chain was profiled in a study of shared clonotypes between healthy human individuals. CD4+ cell separation produced CD45RA+ naive and CD45RA-negative memory subsets. Assay used: immunoSEQ multiplex PCR; TCRdb lists only in-frame clones, some missing. Altogether under 650,000 clones are present, 90% to 96% being singletons, with the ten largest covering approximately 0.06%. The CDR3 has 15 residues. V lost 2 bases and J 2 bases, leaving 11 bases between the germline ends. The germline gives CDR1 SNHLY, CDR2 FYNNEI. A word on this clone: The antigen is undetermined.

Study-wide points: The study drew on few donors, limiting represented genetic and exposure-history diversity.

The chain is built from TRBV2 and TRBJ2-3, with D tentatively TRBD2 (6 bases). Sequencing was performed on naive CD4+ T cells sorted from blood. Subset defined: CD45RA+ positively selected. This TCR was sampled from a woman in her twenties or thirties in good health. CDR3 in DNA: TGTGCCAGCAGTGAAAACGGACTAAACACAGATACGCAGTATTTT. The encoded protein is CASSENGLNTDTQYF.